The 32 T cell receptor beta chains below come from one sample, sequenced in a study of CD8+ T cells in alopecia areata (dated by TCRdb to 2016 to 2019). The sample's treatment or condition label is to be understood as: oral pan-JAK inhibitor, 5-10 mg twice daily. The protocol used for the library was the immunoSEQ multiplex PCR assay. For TCR sequencing, RNA was extracted from every sample and reverse transcribed into cDNA to serve as template. Here the immuneACCESS table is served through TCRdb, limited to in-frame sequences with V and J called. Missing clones are a known gap in these copies; in checked studies unresolved V genes cover under half, and the rest lacks a known reason. This sample comprises roughly 220,000 clones, roughly two fifths of them detected only once. 0.48% of the sample belongs to the ten largest clones. The specimen comprised CD4+ T cells sorted from blood, sampled around week 31, from a patient treated with tofacitinib. All receptors come from a human donor with alopecia areata.

This clone was picked up a small number of times. This sequence joins TRBV7-3 and TRBJ2-3; weak D call: TRBD2 (6 bases). The V end lost 8 bases, the J end lost 0 bases, and 21 bases lay between the germline ends. The V gene's germline CDR1 is SGHTA and CDR2 FQGTGA. The CDR3 is 17 residues long. The chain's CDR3 is CASFAPGDSRSTDTQYF. Written as DNA, the CDR3 is TGTGCCAGCTTTGCCCCCGGGGACTCACGTAGCACAGATACGCAGTATTTT.

V and J are TRBV7-2 and TRBJ2-2, with 8 positions matching TRBD1. CDR3 length: 16 amino acids. V dropped 1 base and J dropped 4; count of bases not matched to a gene: 5. The germline CDR1 and CDR2 sequences are SGHTA and FQGNSA. The CDR3 bases are TGTGCCAGCAGCTTAGGGGGACAGGCAGGCACCGGGGAGCTGTTTTTT. As protein: CASSLGGQAGTGELFF.

The V gene is TRBV4-1, the J gene TRBJ2-3; no firm D call. Germline CDR1 reads MGHRA; CDR2 reads YSYEKL. The V and J ends lost 1 base and 0 bases respectively, with 11 bases between them. This CDR3 is 16 amino acids long. The CDR3 spells CASSQVPHPSTDTQYF. CDR3 nucleotide sequence: TGCGCCAGCAGCCAAGTACCCCATCCGAGCACAGATACGCAGTATTTT.

This clone was seen only a few times. V is TRBV14 and J is TRBJ1-1; 9 positions match TRBD1. Germline V gives CDR1 SGHDN, CDR2 FVKESK. Germline trimming cut 2 bases from V and 1 base from J; bases unmatched to any gene: 5. The CDR3 consists of 16 residues. The CDR3: CASSQPPGQGNTEAFF. In DNA, the CDR3 is TGTGCCAGCAGCCAACCTCCGGGACAGGGGAACACTGAAGCTTTCTTT.

V and J are TRBV5-1 and TRBJ2-3, with D unresolved. The germline V gene encodes CDR1 SGHRS and CDR2 YFSETQ. V lost 4 bases to trimming and J lost 0 bases, with 9 bases between them. The CDR3 totals 14 residues. CDR3 in amino acids: CASSPLGSTDTQYF. Written as DNA, the CDR3 is TGCGCCAGCAGCCCCCTTGGTAGCACAGATACGCAGTATTTT.

The chain recombines TRBV6-5 with TRBJ1-1; D might be TRBD1 (6 bases). V lost 0 bases and J 8 bases, leaving 7 bases between the germline ends. The CDR3 sequence is 12 residues long. The germline V gene has CDR1 MNHEY and CDR2 SVGAGI. The CDR3 protein is CASSYSRGEAFF. CDR3 DNA: TGTGCCAGCAGTTACTCGAGGGGGGAAGCTTTCTTT.

This clone was detected a few times. This chain connects TRBV6-5 to TRBJ2-4, with a tentative D call TRBD2 (6 bases). The germline CDR1 and CDR2 sequences are MNHEY and SVGAGI. This CDR3 region has 13 residues. Trimming cost V 11 bases and J 4 bases, with 15 bases left between them. In DNA, the CDR3 is TGTGCCGGCACCGGCAGCGGGAAAAACATTCAGTACTTC. This codes for CAGTGSGKNIQYF.

This clone turned up a few times. This chain links TRBV7-9 with TRBJ1-1; no reliable D call. From germline, CDR1 is SEHNR and CDR2 FQNEAQ (reference sequence). V lost 2 bases and J 4 bases, leaving 14 bases between the germline ends. The CDR3 consists of 15 residues. The CDR3 nucleotides are TGTGCCAGCAGCTTATCGGGAGGAGGAAGCACTGAAGCTTTCTTT. It encodes CASSLSGGGSTEAFF.

There are a few counts of this clone. The CDR3 nucleotides are TGTGCCAGCTCACGGGACAGGGGACATCCATACGAGCAGTACTTC. This encodes CASSRDRGHPYEQYF. The chain links TRBV18 to TRBJ2-7, with TRBD1 matching over 10 bases. Germline V CDR1 and CDR2: KGHSH, LQKENI. The V gene end was trimmed by 4 bases and the J gene end by 4 bases; junction bases not matched to a gene: 7. The CDR3 loop spans 15 amino acids.

The chain combines TRBV2 with TRBJ2-1; D possibly corresponds to TRBD2 (6 bases). The CDR3 is made up of 13 amino acids. V shed 8 bases and J shed 4 bases, with 12 bases lying between them. From germline, CDR1 is SNHLY and CDR2 FYNNEI. CDR3 sequence reads: CASRSGVYNEQFF. The CDR3 nucleotides read TGTGCCAGCCGCTCGGGAGTATACAATGAGCAGTTCTTC.

The chain joins TRBV7-9 to TRBJ1-2, with TRBD1 identical over 7 bases. Per germline, CDR1 SEHNR and CDR2 FQNEAQ (reference sequence). V was clipped by 2 bases and J by 3 bases; unmatched bases: 6. The CDR3 is 15 residues long. CDR3 sequence (DNA): TGTGCCAGCAGCTTATTGGGACAGCCGGACTATGGCTACACCTTC. It codes for CASSLLGQPDYGYTF.

Of note for this clone: Its ends do not fully match the called genes, so a read error is possible. The chain has TRBV25-1 and TRBJ2-6; the match to TRBD1 covers 7 bases. CDR3 length: 17 residues. Germline CDR1 is MGHDK and CDR2 is SYGVNS. The CDR3: CASSEPGGVTGASVLTF. The DNA for the CDR3 is TGTGCCAGCAGTGAGCCAGGGGGAGTGACTGGGGCCAGCGTCCTGACTTTC.

A few counts support this clone. V gene TRBV4-2 combines with J gene TRBJ1-2; D not resolved. V gave up 1 base and J gave up 6 bases, with 6 bases separating them. The germline CDR1 and CDR2 sequences are LGHNA and YNFKEQ. The CDR3 spans 12 residues. The CDR3 DNA is TGTGCCAGCAGCCAAGGGAGGAATGGCTACACCTTC. It encodes CASSQGRNGYTF.

V usage is TRBV25-1 and J usage is TRBJ1-3; possible D gene TRBD1, 6 bases. Trimming left V 7 bases short and J 4 bases short, with 17 bases between. The germline CDR1 and CDR2 sequences are MGHDK and SYGVNS. The CDR3 is made up of 15 amino acids. Here the CDR3 DNA reads TGTGCCAGCACCACGTCGGGGGCCGGAGGAAACACCATATATTTT. This sequence encodes CASTTSGAGGNTIYF.

The rearrangement joins TRBV29-1 to TRBJ1-6; D remains ambiguous. V was pared by 5 bases and J by 3 bases, with 8 bases between. Germline CDR1 and CDR2: SQVTM and ANQGSEA. The CDR3 is 13 amino acids. The CDR3, as DNA: TGCAGCGTTTCGGACTTCTATAATTCACCCCTCCACTTT. As protein: CSVSDFYNSPLHF.

The chain links TRBV27 to TRBJ2-4; TRBD1 matches at 7 bases. Trimming at V came to 6 bases and at J to 7 bases, leaving 6 bases not matched to a gene. The CDR3 is made up of 13 amino acids. The germline V gene encodes CDR1 MNHEY and CDR2 SMNVEV (reference sequence). The CDR3 region is CASSRQGWNIQYF. CDR3 nucleotides: TGTGCCAGCAGCCGACAGGGTTGGAACATTCAGTACTTC.

This clone appeared a few times. The chain recombines TRBV25-1 with TRBJ1-2; maybe TRBD1 (5 bases). CDR1 MGHDK and CDR2 SYGVNS come from the germline V gene. Deletions cut 3 bases from V and 4 bases from J, with 12 bases between. The CDR3 is 14 residues long. As DNA, the CDR3 is TGTGCCAGCAGTGATAGGGTACAGGCCTATGGCTACACCTTC. Protein sequence: CASSDRVQAYGYTF.

This clone was observed a handful of times. The chain combines TRBV4-1 with TRBJ1-3, with D unclear. V lost 1 base and J 0 bases, leaving 7 bases between the germline ends. This CDR3 spans 15 amino acids. The germline CDR1 and CDR2 sequences are MGHRA and YSYEKL. The CDR3 region has the DNA TGCGCCAGCAGCCAAGGACACAGCTCTGGAAACACCATATATTTT. This codes for CASSQGHSSGNTIYF.

The J gene is TRBJ2-7, the V gene TRBV11-1; D is ambiguous. Germline V gene data show CDR1 as SGHAT and CDR2 as FQDESV (reference sequence). Between the trimmed V and J ends, which lost 5 bases and 0 bases, there was a span of 5 bases. The CDR3 has 12 residues. The CDR3 coding sequence is TGTGCCAGCAGCCCAAACTCCTACGAGCAGTACTTC. This encodes CASSPNSYEQYF. The variable domain in full, with the rest retrieved from reference TRBV11-1 and TRBJ2-7, is EAEVAQSPRYKITEKSQAVAFWCDPISGHATLYWYRQILGQGPELLVQFQDESVVDDSQLPKDRFSAERLKGVDSTLKIQPAELGDSAMYLCASSPNSYEQYFGPGTRLTVT.

The chain is built from TRBV7-9 and TRBJ1-2; D gene unclear. V lost 8 bases and J 6 bases, leaving 10 bases between the germline ends. The V gene's germline CDR1 is SEHNR and CDR2 FQNEAQ (reference sequence). The CDR3 length is 11 residues. CDR3 nucleotide sequence: TGTGCCAGCGAGTCGGAAAATGGCTACACCTTC. Protein: CASESENGYTF.

The chain joins TRBV5-1 to TRBJ1-1; D remains ambiguous. The CDR3 length is 12 residues. Germline CDR1 reads SGHRS; CDR2 reads YFSETQ. Between the trimmed V and J ends, which lost 6 bases and 0 bases, there was a span of 6 bases. In DNA, the CDR3 is TGCGCCAGCAAAGAGATGAACACTGAAGCTTTCTTT. Residues: CASKEMNTEAFF. The whole variable domain, remainder taken from reference TRBV5-1 and TRBJ1-1, is KAGVTQTPRYLIKTRGQQVTLSCSPISGHRSVSWYQQTPGQGLQFLFEYFSETQRNKGNFPGRFSGRQFSNSRSEMNVSTLELGDSALYLCASKEMNTEAFFGQGTRLTVV.

The chain carries TRBV19 and TRBJ2-3; 8 bases fit TRBD1. The CDR3 loop spans 16 amino acids. V shed 7 bases, J shed 3 bases, and the junction held 12 bases outside the gene matches. CDR1 LNHDA and CDR2 SQIVND come from the germline V gene (reference sequence). CDR3 region: CASTSMGTGWTDTQYF. The CDR3 DNA reads TGTGCCAGTACCTCCATGGGGACAGGATGGACAGATACGCAGTATTTT.

The chain combines TRBV5-1 with TRBJ1-2; perhaps TRBD1 as D (5 bases). The CDR3 is 14 residues long. V was pared by 0 bases and J by 4 bases, with 10 bases between. Germline loops: CDR1 SGHRS, CDR2 YFSETQ. CDR3 sequence: CASSLGDGSYGYTF. CDR3 nucleotide sequence: TGCGCCAGCAGCTTGGGGGACGGGAGCTATGGCTACACCTTC.

The chain is built from TRBV7-3 and TRBJ1-1; D uncertain. This CDR3 comprises 15 residues. V was trimmed by 5 bases and J by 1 base, leaving 14 bases between them. Germline V gene sequence: CDR1 SGHTA, CDR2 FQGTGA. The CDR3 DNA is TGTGCCAGCAGCCATAACCCGGGTGGGAACACTGAAGCTTTCTTT. This sequence encodes CASSHNPGGNTEAFF.

In the case of this clone: This CDR3 is also generated by other DNA sequences in the sample. V gene TRBV5-1 combines with J gene TRBJ1-2, with D unresolved. CDR3 length: 11 residues. CDR1 is SGHRS, CDR2 YFSETQ, per germline. V was pared by 4 bases and J by 4 bases, with 5 bases between. CDR3 region: CASSPGYGYTF. CDR3 coding DNA: TGCGCCAGCAGCCCCGGCTATGGCTACACCTTC.

The sample holds a few counts of this clone. V is TRBV29-1 and J is TRBJ1-2, with a possible D match to TRBD1 (6 bases). Trimming removed 5 bases at V and 4 bases at J, with 17 bases between. Germline assignment: CDR1 SQVTM and CDR2 ANQGSEA. The length of the CDR3 is 14 residues. The DNA for the CDR3 is TGCAGCGTTCAGGCAGGGGAGTTTGTCTATGGCTACACCTTC. Its translation: CSVQAGEFVYGYTF.

This chain connects TRBV11-2 to TRBJ2-5; D gene unclear. Trimming shortened V by 4 bases and J by 3 bases, and 6 bases separated the two germline ends. Germline CDR1 and CDR2: SGHAT and FQNNGV. This CDR3 region has 12 residues. The CDR3 DNA reads as TGTGCCAGCAGCTCGATAAAAGAGACCCAGTACTTC. Its protein is CASSSIKETQYF. Supplemented by reference TRBV11-2 and TRBJ2-5, the full variable domain reads EAGVAQSPRYKIIEKRQSVAFWCNPISGHATLYWYQQILGQGPKLLIQFQNNGVVDDSQLPKDRFSAERLKGVDSTLKIQPAKLEDSAVYLCASSSIKETQYFGPGTRLLVL.

This clone was observed a single time. This sequence joins TRBV7-6 and TRBJ2-5; 8 nucleotides align to TRBD2. Looked up from germline, CDR1 is SGHVS and CDR2 is FNYEAQ. This CDR3 region has 16 residues. The junction had 4 bases not matched to a gene; V was cut back by 0 bases and J by 1 base. CDR3 sequence: CASSLAAGGSQETQYF. CDR3 nucleotides: TGTGCCAGCAGCTTAGCCGCGGGAGGCTCCCAAGAGACCCAGTACTTC.

CDR3 DNA: TGTGCCTCGCGACTAGCGGGAGTAGGAACAGATACGCAGTATTTT. Protein sequence: CASRLAGVGTDTQYF. The J gene is TRBJ2-3, the V gene TRBV30, with 12 bases fitting TRBD2. The CDR3 covers 15 residues. Per germline, CDR1 GTSNPN and CDR2 SVGIG (reference sequence). V lost 7 bases, J lost 3 bases, and 8 bases stayed unmatched.

The chain has TRBV2 and TRBJ1-2; 7 bases are a match to TRBD1. This CDR3 is built from 13 residues. The germline V gene has CDR1 SNHLY and CDR2 FYNNEI. J was trimmed by 5 bases and V by 7 bases; bases with no gene match: 7. The CDR3 region is CASTTGQLYGYTF. As DNA, the CDR3 is TGTGCCAGCACCACGGGACAGCTTTATGGCTACACCTTC.

The J gene is TRBJ1-5, the V gene TRBV2; no firm D call. The V and J ends lost 2 bases and 2 bases respectively, with 10 bases between them. The CDR3 extends over 15 amino acids. CDR1 and CDR2 from the germline V gene are SNHLY and FYNNEI. The CDR3 nucleotides read TGTGCCAGCAGTGAAAATCGGGCCGGCAATCAGCCCCAGCATTTT. Translating it yields CASSENRAGNQPQHF.

The chain joins TRBV30 to TRBJ1-2, with 9 bases that match TRBD1. The trim removed 1 base at V and 3 bases at J, leaving 15 bases unmatched. The CDR3 has 18 residues. Germline assignment: CDR1 GTSNPN and CDR2 SVGIG (reference sequence). The CDR3 DNA is TGTGCCTGGAGTGAGGGACAGGGCGAGTCGGGGAGTTACTATGGCTACACCTTC. Translation gives CAWSEGQGESGSYYGYTF.